These 27 T cell receptor beta chains were sequenced from one sample in a study of cytomegalovirus exposure and HLA in healthy donors. The method was immunoSEQ multiplex PCR; TCRdb's version includes in-frame clones alone and lacks a portion of them. The table has roughly 270,000 clones, roughly 88% seen once; the top ten hold approximately 0.95%. Sequencing used PBMCs. All receptors derive from a woman aged 18 to 35 in good health and CMV-seronegative.

The J gene is TRBJ2-7, the V gene TRBV11-2; the match to TRBD1 covers 7 bases. CDR3 length: 15 amino acids. Germline CDR1 reads SGHAT; CDR2 reads FQNNGV. Unmatched junction bases numbered 8, after V lost 3 bases and J lost 3 bases. The DNA of the CDR3 is TGTGCCAGCAGCTTCAGCCGGGACAGCCTCTACGAGCAGTACTTC. This encodes CASSFSRDSLYEQYF.

V and J are TRBV4-3 and TRBJ2-1; D unclear. The V end lost 1 base, the J end lost 7 bases, and 8 bases lay between the germline ends. Germline lookup yields CDR1 LGHNA and CDR2 YSLEER. The CDR3 sequence is 13 residues long. DNA for the CDR3: TGCGCCAGCAGCCAAGTCCCCGAGAATGAGCAGTTCTTC. Translating it yields CASSQVPENEQFF.

The chain carries TRBV27 and TRBJ2-7, with D perhaps TRBD2 (5 bases). Germline V gene lookup returns CDR1 MNHEY and CDR2 SMNVEV (reference sequence). V was cut by 9 bases and J by 0 bases, with 18 bases left in between. The CDR3 is 15 residues long. CDR3 DNA sequence: TGTGCCAGTTCACTCAGCGGCAAGAGCTCCTACGAGCAGTACTTC. Its protein is CASSLSGKSSYEQYF.

The rearrangement links TRBV21-1 to TRBJ1-6. TRBV21-1 is marked as a pseudogene. The CDR3 sequence is 16 residues long. CDR3 sequence (DNA): TGTGCCAGCAGCAGAAGGGGGGAGGGATTGAATTCACCCCTCCACTTT. Protein sequence: CASSRRGEGLNSPLHF.

In its sample, this clone was seen once. The V and J genes are TRBV2 and TRBJ2-3, with 7 bases identical to TRBD1. Germline loops: CDR1 SNHLY, CDR2 FYNNEI. Germline trimming cut 5 bases from V and 0 bases from J; bases unmatched to any gene: 5. The CDR3 length is 15 residues. The CDR3: CASSRSRGSTDTQYF. CDR3 bases: TGTGCCAGCAGTCGCTCCAGGGGGAGCACAGATACGCAGTATTTT.

This chain joins TRBV18 and TRBJ2-3, with 10 bases identical to TRBD2. Germline CDR1 reads KGHSH; CDR2 reads LQKENI. CDR3 length: 17 amino acids. The ends lost 4 bases at V and 1 base at J; junction bases unmatched: 8. The CDR3 protein is CASSLSLAGVGTDTQYF. CDR3 nucleotides: TGTGCCAGCTCACTAAGCCTAGCGGGAGTAGGCACAGATACGCAGTATTTT.

The chain links TRBV7-2 to TRBJ2-7, with D hard to call. Germline V CDR1 and CDR2: SGHTA, FQGNSA. This CDR3 comprises 11 residues. V lost 4 bases and J lost 4, with 5 bases in between. The CDR3 DNA reads as TGTGCCAGCAGCTCCGTTTACGAGCAGTACTTC. Translating gives CASSSVYEQYF.

This clone was counted between two and nine times. The chain recombines TRBV7-9 with TRBJ1-1; D unresolved. The CDR3 loop spans 13 amino acids. The germline CDR1 and CDR2 sequences are SEHNR and FQNEAQ (reference sequence). V lost 5 bases, J lost 0 bases, and 7 bases lay in between. The CDR3 region is CASSVDMNTEAFF. DNA for the CDR3: TGTGCCAGCAGCGTTGACATGAACACTGAAGCTTTCTTT.

CDR3 DNA: TGTGCCAGCAGTGAATTACTGGGGCGGGGGCCTAACAATGAGCAGTTCTTC. Its protein is CASSELLGRGPNNEQFF. This rearrangement joins TRBV25-1 to TRBJ2-1, with D tentatively TRBD2 (7 bases). The ends were cut back, 1 base at V and 5 bases at J, with 18 bases in the middle. CDR1 and CDR2 from the germline V gene are MGHDK and SYGVNS. The CDR3 extends over 17 amino acids. Variable domain in full (rest from reference TRBV25-1 and TRBJ2-1): EADIYQTPRYLVIGTGKKITLECSQTMGHDKMYWYQQDPGMELHLIHYSYGVNSTEKGDLSSESTVSRIRTEHFPLTLESARPSHTSQYLCASSELLGRGPNNEQFFGPGTRLTVL.

The chain combines TRBV6-5 with TRBJ1-3; weak D call: TRBD1 (6 bases). The CDR3 totals 12 residues. With 11 bases removed from V and 3 bases from J, the gap between germline ends came to 11 bases. The V gene's germline CDR1 is MNHEY and CDR2 SVGAGI. CDR3 DNA: TGTGCCGTAGGGGGGGTTGGAAACACCATATATTTT. As protein: CAVGGVGNTIYF.

The gene calls are TRBV9 and TRBJ1-6, with no clear D. V lost 3 bases, J lost 7 bases, and 11 bases lay in between. Germline V gene data show CDR1 as SGDLS and CDR2 as YYNGEE. This CDR3 is 14 amino acids long. The CDR3 protein is CASSAGLDNSPLHF. CDR3 bases: TGTGCCAGCAGCGCCGGACTGGACAATTCACCCCTCCACTTT. Using reference TRBV9 and TRBJ1-6 for the parts outside the CDR3, the full variable domain is DSGVTQTPKHLITATGQRVTLRCSPRSGDLSVYWYQQSLDQGLQFLIQYYNGEERAKGNILERFSAQQFPDLHSELNLSSLELGDSALYFCASSAGLDNSPLHFGNGTRLTVT.

CDR3 amino acids: CASKRTEAAFF. The CDR3 coding sequence is TGTGCCAGCAAGCGGACAGAAGCAGCTTTCTTT. The chain is built from TRBV28 and TRBJ1-1, with D tentatively TRBD1 (6 bases). The CDR3 is 11 residues long. The germline V and J ends were trimmed by 7 bases and 10 bases, with 13 bases remaining between them. Germline V CDR1 and CDR2: MDHEN, SYDVKM. Full variable domain (remainder filled in from reference TRBV28 and TRBJ1-1): DVKVTQSSRYLVKRTGEKVFLECVQDMDHENMFWYRQDPGLGLRLIYFSYDVKMKEKGDIPEGYSVSREKKERFSLILESASTNQTSMYLCASKRTEAAFFGQGTRLTVV.

The J gene is TRBJ1-2, the V gene TRBV18; 8 positions agree with TRBD1. The CDR3 runs 17 residues. Germline V gives CDR1 KGHSH, CDR2 LQKENI. After removal of 1 base from V and 4 bases from J, the junction contained 11 bases not matched to a gene. The CDR3, as DNA: TGTGCCAGCTCACCACGAACTGGGACAGGAGGGAGCTATGGCTACACCTTC. Protein sequence: CASSPRTGTGGSYGYTF.

The chain carries TRBV6-6 and TRBJ2-5; no reliable D call. This CDR3 region has 11 residues. Germline CDR1 and CDR2: MNHNY and SVGAGI (reference sequence). Trimming pared 8 bases from V and 4 bases from J, leaving 8 bases between. The CDR3 here is CASQISETQYF. DNA for the CDR3: TGTGCCAGCCAAATTTCAGAGACCCAGTACTTC.

This chain uses TRBV28 with TRBJ2-7, with D maybe TRBD2 (5 bases). V lost 2 bases and J lost 5, with 10 bases in between. The V gene's germline CDR1 is MDHEN and CDR2 SYDVKM. The CDR3 spans 13 residues. The CDR3 reads CASSLGLKDEQYF. DNA of the CDR3: TGTGCCAGCAGTTTAGGACTTAAAGACGAGCAGTACTTC.

The chain couples TRBV28 to TRBJ2-2; D uncertain. V was clipped by 2 bases and J by 1 base, with 5 bases between them. The CDR3 totals 14 residues. In germline, CDR1 is MDHEN, CDR2 SYDVKM. CDR3 in DNA: TGTGCCAGCAGTTTACAGGTGAACACCGGGGAGCTGTTTTTT. Its translation is CASSLQVNTGELFF. The full variable domain, rest sourced from reference TRBV28 and TRBJ2-2, is DVKVTQSSRYLVKRTGEKVFLECVQDMDHENMFWYRQDPGLGLRLIYFSYDVKMKEKGDIPEGYSVSREKKERFSLILESASTNQTSMYLCASSLQVNTGELFFGEGSRLTVL.

The chain couples TRBV2 to TRBJ1-1; TRBD1 matches at 7 bases. Germline CDR1 SNHLY, CDR2 FYNNEI. Losses at the gene ends were 1 base for V and 7 bases for J; bases not matched to a gene: 9. This CDR3 has 15 amino acids. CDR3 bases: TGTGCCAGCAGTGAAGGATCCCCGGGACAGAGTGAAGCTTTCTTT. It codes for CASSEGSPGQSEAFF.

In this sample, this clone turned up a few times. This chain connects TRBV18 to TRBJ1-6; a weak D match, TRBD1 (6 bases). The V gene lost 6 bases and the J gene lost 8 bases, with 11 bases spanning the gap. Germline V gene data show CDR1 as KGHSH and CDR2 as LQKENI. This CDR3 is built from 13 residues. The CDR3 DNA reads TGTGCCAGCTCTACAGGGATGGATTCACCCCTCCACTTT. Translated, it gives CASSTGMDSPLHF.

This clone was seen a few times. The V gene is TRBV30, the J gene TRBJ2-7, with D possibly TRBD2 on 6 matching bases. There are 13 residues in the CDR3. Trimming stripped 5 bases from V and 6 bases from J, with 17 bases between. The germline CDR1 and CDR2 sequences are GTSNPN and SVGIG (reference sequence). This chain's CDR3 is CAWGPVMGGEQYF. The CDR3 bases are TGTGCCTGGGGACCCGTGATGGGGGGCGAGCAGTACTTC.

The gene calls are TRBV2 and TRBJ2-2, with 9 bases matching TRBD2. CDR1 is SNHLY, CDR2 FYNNEI, per germline. The CDR3 runs to 14 residues. V shed 8 bases, J shed 4 bases, and the junction held 5 bases outside the gene matches. The CDR3 loop is CASSSGRSTGELFF. CDR3 coding DNA: TGTGCCAGCTCAAGCGGGAGGAGCACCGGGGAGCTGTTTTTT.

The rearrangement uses TRBV2 and TRBJ1-4, with D perhaps matching TRBD1 (5 bases). Trimming took off 5 bases at V and 8 bases at J, with 21 bases between the two ends. CDR3 length equals 16 residues. From germline, CDR1 is SNHLY and CDR2 FYNNEI. DNA for the CDR3: TGTGCCAGCAGTCCCGGTTGGGGGAGGGTAAGAGAAAAACTGTTTTTT. It yields the protein CASSPGWGRVREKLFF.

V is TRBV28 and J is TRBJ2-1; D may be TRBD2 (7 bases). V gave up 1 base and J gave up 8 bases, with 15 bases separating them. Germline V CDR1 and CDR2: MDHEN, SYDVKM. This CDR3 contains 15 residues. The CDR3 nucleotides are TGTGCCAGCAGTTTATTGACTAGCTCAGGGGATGAGCAGTTCTTC. Translated: CASSLLTSSGDEQFF. Supplemented by reference TRBV28 and TRBJ2-1, the full variable domain reads DVKVTQSSRYLVKRTGEKVFLECVQDMDHENMFWYRQDPGLGLRLIYFSYDVKMKEKGDIPEGYSVSREKKERFSLILESASTNQTSMYLCASSLLTSSGDEQFFGPGTRLTVL.

This clone was detected only once. V gene TRBV5-1 combines with J gene TRBJ2-1, with TRBD2 matching over 7 bases. Germline CDR1 and CDR2: SGHRS and YFSETQ. V trimming: 1 base; J trimming: 2 bases; junction bases outside the gene matches: 3. This CDR3 spans 15 amino acids. CDR3 in amino acids: CASSLRLAAYNEQFF. In nucleotides, the CDR3 is TGCGCCAGCAGCTTGAGGCTAGCGGCCTACAATGAGCAGTTCTTC. The variable domain in full, completed from reference TRBV5-1 and TRBJ2-1, reads KAGVTQTPRYLIKTRGQQVTLSCSPISGHRSVSWYQQTPGQGLQFLFEYFSETQRNKGNFPGRFSGRQFSNSRSEMNVSTLELGDSALYLCASSLRLAAYNEQFFGPGTRLTVL.

This clone was found once. The gene calls are TRBV9 and TRBJ2-1; TRBD2 is a possible D gene (6 bases). Germline V gene lookup returns CDR1 SGDLS and CDR2 YYNGEE. The V end lost 4 bases, the J end lost 8 bases, and 13 bases lay between the germline ends. The CDR3 spans 13 residues. The chain's CDR3 is CASSPWGEDEQFF. CDR3 DNA sequence: TGTGCCAGCAGCCCTTGGGGGGAGGATGAGCAGTTCTTC.

V is TRBV10-1 and J is TRBJ2-7; a possible D gene is TRBD1 (6 bases). Looked up from germline, CDR1 is WNHNN and CDR2 is SYGVQD (reference sequence). V lost 2 bases, J lost 5 bases, and 10 bases lay in between. CDR3 length: 13 amino acids. The CDR3 DNA sequence: TGCGCCAGCAGTGAGGACAGGTACCACGAGCAGTACTTC. Amino acids: CASSEDRYHEQYF.

The chain has TRBV9 and TRBJ2-3; 9 bases fit TRBD2. CDR3 length equals 15 residues. V lost 1 base, J lost 1 base, and 1 base stayed unmatched. In germline, CDR1 is SGDLS, CDR2 YYNGEE. CDR3 protein: CASSVSSGGTDTQYF. The CDR3 DNA reads TGTGCCAGCAGCGTATCTAGCGGGGGCACAGATACGCAGTATTTT.

V gene TRBV2 combines with J gene TRBJ2-7; a possible D gene is TRBD2 (5 bases). The germline V gene encodes CDR1 SNHLY and CDR2 FYNNEI. Trimming stripped 10 bases from V and 2 bases from J, with 21 bases between. The CDR3 consists of 15 residues. CDR3 in amino acids: CATSKRVFPPYEQYF. The DNA for the CDR3 is TGTGCCACCTCGAAGAGGGTTTTCCCCCCCTACGAGCAGTACTTC. Based on the CDR3 plus reference TRBV2 and TRBJ2-7, the full variable domain is EPEVTQTPSHQVTQMGQEVILRCVPISNHLYFYWYRQILGQKVEFLVSFYNNEISEKSEIFDDQFSVERPDGSNFTLKIRSTKLEDSAMYFCATSKRVFPPYEQYFGPGTRLTVT.